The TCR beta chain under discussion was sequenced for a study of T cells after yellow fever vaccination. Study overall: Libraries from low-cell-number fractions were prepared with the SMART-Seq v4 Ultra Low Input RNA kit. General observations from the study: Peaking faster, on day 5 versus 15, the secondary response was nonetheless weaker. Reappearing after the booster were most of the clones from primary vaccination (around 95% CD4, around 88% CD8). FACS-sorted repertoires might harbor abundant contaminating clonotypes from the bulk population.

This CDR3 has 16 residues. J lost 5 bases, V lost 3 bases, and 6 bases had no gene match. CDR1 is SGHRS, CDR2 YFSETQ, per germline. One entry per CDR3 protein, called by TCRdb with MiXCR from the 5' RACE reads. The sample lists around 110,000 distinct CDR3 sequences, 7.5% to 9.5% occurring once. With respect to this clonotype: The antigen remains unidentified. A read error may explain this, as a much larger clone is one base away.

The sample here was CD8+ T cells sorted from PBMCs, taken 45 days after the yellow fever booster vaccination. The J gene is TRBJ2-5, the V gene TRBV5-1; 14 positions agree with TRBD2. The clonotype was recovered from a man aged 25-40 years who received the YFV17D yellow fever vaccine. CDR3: CASSSGTSGRCETQYF. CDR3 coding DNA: TGCGCCAGCAGCTCCGGGACTAGCGGGAGATGTGAGACCCAGTACTTC.